These T cell receptor beta chains were read from a single sample in a study of blood T cell repertoires in COVID-19. TCRdb keeps only in-frame clones here, not all; method: immunoSEQ multiplex PCR. The table shows approximately 77,000 clones, with about 82% occurring only once. Specimen: peripheral blood. All receptors come from a woman aged 60 to 75 with acute or convalescent COVID-19. Each CDR3 is given with its conserved first and last residue.

v_call: TRBV18
j_call: TRBJ1-4
cdr3_aa: CASSPNRGRYLKLFF

v_call: TRBV18
j_call: TRBJ2-7
cdr3_aa: CASSMDRGSYEQYF

v_call: TRBV7-2
j_call: TRBJ1-5
cdr3_aa: CASSPSAGRVPSNQPQHF

v_call: TRBV6-5
j_call: TRBJ1-1
cdr3_aa: CASSRTENTEAFF

v_call: TRBV24-1
j_call: TRBJ2-1
cdr3_aa: CATSGSDRGLYNEQFF

v_call: TRBV28
j_call: TRBJ2-3
cdr3_aa: CASSPPGLAGGLLRTDTQYF

v_call: TRBV29-1
j_call: TRBJ2-3
cdr3_aa: CSVTGTDTQYF

v_call: TRBV24-1
j_call: TRBJ2-1
cdr3_aa: CATSDRKRGSNEQFF

v_call: TRBV18
j_call: TRBJ1-4
cdr3_aa: CASSPPTGWGDNEKLFF

v_call: TRBV6-5
j_call: TRBJ1-2
cdr3_aa: CASRRTEGYGYTF

v_call: TRBV12-3/TRBV12-4
j_call: TRBJ1-4
cdr3_aa: CASNGQGREKLFF

v_call: TRBV2
j_call: TRBJ2-3
cdr3_aa: CASSAGRVPDTQYF

v_call: TRBV30
j_call: TRBJ1-1
cdr3_aa: CAWRGQAEAFF

v_call: TRBV5-1
j_call: TRBJ2-5
cdr3_aa: CASSLAAPQWETQYF

v_call: TRBV7-2
j_call: TRBJ2-3
cdr3_aa: CASSYGTSGGPSTDTQYF

v_call: TRBV10-3
j_call: TRBJ1-1
cdr3_aa: CAISEGLRQANTEAFF

v_call: TRBV15
j_call: TRBJ1-4
cdr3_aa: CATSRPQSATNEKLFF

v_call: TRBV28
j_call: TRBJ2-1
cdr3_aa: CASSSAITRGTYNEQFF

v_call: TRBV9
j_call: TRBJ2-6
cdr3_aa: CASSVEPYRQGTTGANVLTF

v_call: TRBV3-1/TRBV3-2
j_call: TRBJ2-3
cdr3_aa: CASSQDRDRFTDTQYF

v_call: TRBV4-3
j_call: TRBJ1-1
cdr3_aa: CASSPDRGAEAFF

v_call: TRBV28
j_call: TRBJ1-2
cdr3_aa: CASSPRLRVRGYTF

v_call: TRBV7-9
j_call: TRBJ2-3
cdr3_aa: CASSLGQGARDTQYF

v_call: TRBV14
j_call: TRBJ2-1
cdr3_aa: CASSQDRLVERSYNEQFF

v_call: TRBV11-2
j_call: TRBJ2-7
cdr3_aa: CASSLERGPTYEQYF

v_call: TRBV9
j_call: TRBJ1-6
cdr3_aa: CASSVGVRGGQGSSPLHF

v_call: TRBV28
j_call: TRBJ1-2
cdr3_aa: CASTTGNYGYTF

v_call: TRBV7-9
j_call: TRBJ2-3
cdr3_aa: CASSLGLAGTQYF

v_call: TRBV6-6
j_call: TRBJ1-2
cdr3_aa: CASSYSRDTSSGYTF

v_call: TRBV5-5
j_call: TRBJ1-5
cdr3_aa: CASSLQASNQPQHF

v_call: TRBV9
j_call: TRBJ2-3
cdr3_aa: CASSVGVRRGGVDTQYF

v_call: TRBV29-1
j_call: TRBJ1-1
cdr3_aa: CSAPVNPRTEAFF

v_call: TRBV20-1
j_call: TRBJ1-1
cdr3_aa: CSARKARRAFF

v_call: TRBV6-5
j_call: TRBJ1-2
cdr3_aa: CASSSTGDRANYGYTF

v_call: TRBV5-4
j_call: TRBJ1-3
cdr3_aa: CASIEVAEKWPHSGNTIYF

v_call: TRBV19
j_call: TRBJ1-1
cdr3_aa: CASDEIAGETEAFF

v_call: TRBV27
j_call: TRBJ1-6
cdr3_aa: CASSSGQGREYNSPLHF

v_call: TRBV5-6
j_call: TRBJ1-5
cdr3_aa: CASSGGTGTAQPQHF

v_call: TRBV18
j_call: TRBJ1-5
cdr3_aa: CASSPPGGYSNQPQHF

v_call: TRBV29-1
j_call: TRBJ2-5
cdr3_aa: CSVEAGGYETQYF

v_call: TRBV3-1/TRBV3-2
j_call: TRBJ2-1
cdr3_aa: CASSLPGQGSNEQFF

v_call: TRBV2
j_call: TRBJ2-7
cdr3_aa: CASSGAVNEQYF

v_call: TRBV7-8
j_call: TRBJ2-2
cdr3_aa: CASSQRVLATNTGELFF

v_call: TRBV9
j_call: TRBJ2-3
cdr3_aa: CASSVASSSTDTQYF

v_call: TRBV24-1
j_call: TRBJ1-1
cdr3_aa: CATSDLDSNAFF

v_call: TRBV24-1
j_call: TRBJ2-7
cdr3_aa: CATSVPGSHEQYF

v_call: TRBV9
j_call: TRBJ2-7
cdr3_aa: CASSEIRGEQYF

v_call: TRBV6-4
j_call: TRBJ2-3
cdr3_aa: CASSLRGSDTQYF

v_call: TRBV5-1
j_call: TRBJ1-1
cdr3_aa: CASSAQGNTEAFF

v_call: TRBV28
j_call: TRBJ1-1
cdr3_aa: CASSLAGENTEAFF

v_call: TRBV5-4
j_call: TRBJ1-1
cdr3_aa: CASSLVANTEAFF

v_call: TRBV28
j_call: TRBJ2-5
cdr3_aa: CASSLTSGGTWETQYF

v_call: TRBV24-1
j_call: TRBJ2-7
cdr3_aa: CATSDAPGQGSYEQYF